Detailed here is one T cell receptor beta chain. The antigen is unknown. This specimen comes from a study of identifying expanded T cells in peripheral blood. Looked up from germline, CDR1 is SGHDT and CDR2 is YYEEEE. V gave up 4 bases and J gave up 0 bases, with 19 bases separating them. The CDR3 is 17 amino acids. The data were produced by immunoSEQ multiplex PCR, yet TCRdb's version contains in-frame clones alone and is incomplete. Here the sample spans under 95,000 clones, approximately 89% being singletons. Points from the study as a whole: Technical replicates showed 0.9 to 1.5 changed clones; roughly two weeks 15 to 20; four weeks 19.

No infections or other immune events were documented during collection. The clonotype comes from a person aged 18 to 69 in good health. This chain joins TRBV5-6 and TRBJ1-2; tentatively, D is TRBD1 (6 bases). Specimen: blood. In nucleotides, the CDR3 is TGTGCCAGCAGCCCGTTGGACAGACCACTAACTAACTATGGCTACACCTTC. Encoded protein: CASSPLDRPLTNYGYTF.